This T cell receptor beta chain was identified during a study of T cell responses to AZD1222 COVID-19 vaccine. The overall study: Pooled together were second doses at about 4 or about 12 weeks. Broader study findings: Spike-specific TCR breadth and depth both grew after two AZD1222 doses. The CD4 TCRs associated with vaccination extended across spike and predominated at 160-218 and 743-854.

TCRdb's table, derived via immunoSEQ multiplex PCR, lists solely in-frame clones and lacks some. The sample yields about 92,000 clones, roughly 93% seen once. Worth noting for this clone: No antigen is known for it.

V was pared by 1 base and J by 6 bases, with 14 bases of the junction left unmatched. The CDR3 has 17 residues. Germline CDR1 reads LGHNA; CDR2 reads YSLEER. Source: peripheral blood, taken on day 0 of AZD1222 vaccination. The chain recombines TRBV4-3 with TRBJ2-7; 8 positions match TRBD1. This clonotype was sampled from an adult in good health. CDR3 nucleotides: TGCGCCAGCAGCCAAGGGGACAGGAACCCGTTTAGTTCCGAGCAGTACTTC. This translates into CASSQGDRNPFSSEQYF.